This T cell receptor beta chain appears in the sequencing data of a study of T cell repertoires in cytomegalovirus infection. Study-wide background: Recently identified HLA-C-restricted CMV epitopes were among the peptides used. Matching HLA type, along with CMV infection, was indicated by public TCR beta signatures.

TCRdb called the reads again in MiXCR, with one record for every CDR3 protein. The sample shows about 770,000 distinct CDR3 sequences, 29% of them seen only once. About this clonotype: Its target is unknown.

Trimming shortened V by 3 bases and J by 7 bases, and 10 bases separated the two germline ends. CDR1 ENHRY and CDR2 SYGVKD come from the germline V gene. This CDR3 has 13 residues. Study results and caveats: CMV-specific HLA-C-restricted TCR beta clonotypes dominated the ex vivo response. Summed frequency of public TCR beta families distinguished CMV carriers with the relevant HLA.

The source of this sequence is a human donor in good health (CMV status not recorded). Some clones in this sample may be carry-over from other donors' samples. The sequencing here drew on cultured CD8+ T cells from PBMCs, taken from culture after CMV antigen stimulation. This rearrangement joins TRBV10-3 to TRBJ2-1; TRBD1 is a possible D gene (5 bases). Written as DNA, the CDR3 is TGTGCCATCAGTGACGAGACAGAGAATGAGCAGTTCTTC. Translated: CAISDETENEQFF.